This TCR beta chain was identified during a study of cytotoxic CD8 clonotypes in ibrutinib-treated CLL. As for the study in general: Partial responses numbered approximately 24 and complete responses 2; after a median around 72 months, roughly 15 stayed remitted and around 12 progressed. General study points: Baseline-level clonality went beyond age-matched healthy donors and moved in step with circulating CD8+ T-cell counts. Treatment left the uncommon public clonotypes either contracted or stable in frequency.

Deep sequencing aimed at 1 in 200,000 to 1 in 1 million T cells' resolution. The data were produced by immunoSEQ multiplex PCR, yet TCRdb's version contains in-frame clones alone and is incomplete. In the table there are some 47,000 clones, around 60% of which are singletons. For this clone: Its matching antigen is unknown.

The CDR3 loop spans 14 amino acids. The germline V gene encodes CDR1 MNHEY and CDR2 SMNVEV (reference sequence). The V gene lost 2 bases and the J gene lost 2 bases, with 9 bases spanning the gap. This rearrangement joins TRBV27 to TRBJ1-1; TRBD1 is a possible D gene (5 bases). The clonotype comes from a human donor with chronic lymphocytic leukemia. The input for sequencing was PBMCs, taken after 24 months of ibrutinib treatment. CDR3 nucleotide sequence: TGTGCCAGCAGTTTAAGGGGACTTAACACTGAAGCTTTCTTT. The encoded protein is CASSLRGLNTEAFF.